This T cell receptor (beta chain) was identified in a study of blood T cell repertoires in COVID-19. The overall study: Material from acute and convalescent COVID-19 was sourced from the United States, Italy and Spain. Sample material is recorded as cDNA or gDNA derived from T cells, B-cell-depleted T cells, or PBMCs.

Authors' methods: Scientists estimated how many nucleated cells there were by amplifying reference gene primers. Profiled with immunoSEQ multiplex PCR; TCRdb holds only in-frame clones, not every one. Clone size and the V and J calls come from that table; the DNA yielded D and trimming. The sample lists over 150,000 clones, roughly 84% seen once, with under 12% in the top ten. CDR1 and CDR2 (germline): LNHDA, SQIVND (reference sequence). The CDR3 sequence is 18 residues long. The V gene end was trimmed by 5 bases and the J gene end by 2 bases; junction bases not matched to a gene: 9. This sequence was found in a woman aged 80 or over with active or convalescent COVID-19. The chain joins TRBV19 to TRBJ2-6, with 10 nucleotides matching TRBD1. The sequenced sample consisted of peripheral blood. CDR3 sequence reads: CASSPLGTGVPGANVLTF. DNA of the CDR3: TGTGCCAGTAGTCCCCTCGGGACAGGGGTTCCTGGGGCCAACGTCCTGACTTTC.